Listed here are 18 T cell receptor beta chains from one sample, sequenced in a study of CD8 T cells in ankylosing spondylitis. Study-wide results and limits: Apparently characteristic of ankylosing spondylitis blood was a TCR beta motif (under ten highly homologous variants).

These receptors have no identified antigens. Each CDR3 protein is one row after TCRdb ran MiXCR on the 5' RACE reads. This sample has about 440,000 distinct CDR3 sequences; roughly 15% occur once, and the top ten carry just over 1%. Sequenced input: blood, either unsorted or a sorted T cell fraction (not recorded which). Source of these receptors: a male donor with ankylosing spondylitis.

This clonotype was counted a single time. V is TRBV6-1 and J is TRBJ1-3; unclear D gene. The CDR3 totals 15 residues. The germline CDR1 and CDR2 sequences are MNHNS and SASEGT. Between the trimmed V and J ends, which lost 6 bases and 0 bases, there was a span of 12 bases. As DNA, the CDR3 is TGTGCCAGCAGCCCGATGGGCAACTCTGGAAACACCATATATTTT. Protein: CASSPMGNSGNTIYF.

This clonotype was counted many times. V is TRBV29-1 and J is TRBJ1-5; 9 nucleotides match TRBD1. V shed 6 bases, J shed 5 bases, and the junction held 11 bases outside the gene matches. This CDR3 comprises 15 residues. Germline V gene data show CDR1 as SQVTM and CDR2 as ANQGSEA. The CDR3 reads CSVGTGTGSDQPQHF. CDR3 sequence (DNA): TGCAGCGTCGGCACCGGGACAGGGTCTGATCAGCCCCAGCATTTT.

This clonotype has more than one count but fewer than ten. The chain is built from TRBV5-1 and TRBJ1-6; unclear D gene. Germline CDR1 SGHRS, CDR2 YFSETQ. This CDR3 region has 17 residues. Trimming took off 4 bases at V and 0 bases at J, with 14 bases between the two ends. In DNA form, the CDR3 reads TGCGCCAGCAGCACCGGGCCCGCAGGCTCCTATAATTCACCCCTCCACTTT. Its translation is CASSTGPAGSYNSPLHF.

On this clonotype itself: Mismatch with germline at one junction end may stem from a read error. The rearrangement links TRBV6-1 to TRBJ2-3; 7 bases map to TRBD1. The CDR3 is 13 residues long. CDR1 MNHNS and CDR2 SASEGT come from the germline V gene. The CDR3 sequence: CASSEVRTGTQYF. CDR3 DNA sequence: TGTGCCAGCAGTGAGGTGAGGACAGGTACGCAGTATTTT.

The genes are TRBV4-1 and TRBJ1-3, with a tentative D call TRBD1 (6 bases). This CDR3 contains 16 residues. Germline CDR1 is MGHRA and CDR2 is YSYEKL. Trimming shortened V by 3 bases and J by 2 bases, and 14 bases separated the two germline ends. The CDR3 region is CASSQGSGGAGNTIYF. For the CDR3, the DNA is TGCGCCAGCAGCCAGGGGAGCGGGGGCGCTGGAAACACCATATATTTT.

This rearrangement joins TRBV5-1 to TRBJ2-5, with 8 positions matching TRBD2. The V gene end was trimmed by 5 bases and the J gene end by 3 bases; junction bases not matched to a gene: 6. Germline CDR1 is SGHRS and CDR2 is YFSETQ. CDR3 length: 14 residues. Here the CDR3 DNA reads TGCGCCAGCAGAGGCGCGGGGGGAAAAGAGACCCAGTACTTC. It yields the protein CASRGAGGKETQYF.

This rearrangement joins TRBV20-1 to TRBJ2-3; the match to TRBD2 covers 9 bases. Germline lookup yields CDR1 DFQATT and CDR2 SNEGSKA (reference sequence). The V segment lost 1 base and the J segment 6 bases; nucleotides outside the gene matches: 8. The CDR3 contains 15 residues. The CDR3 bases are TGCAGTGCTAGAGCGGCGGGGGGGGTTTTGGATACGCAGTATTTT. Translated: CSARAAGGVLDTQYF.

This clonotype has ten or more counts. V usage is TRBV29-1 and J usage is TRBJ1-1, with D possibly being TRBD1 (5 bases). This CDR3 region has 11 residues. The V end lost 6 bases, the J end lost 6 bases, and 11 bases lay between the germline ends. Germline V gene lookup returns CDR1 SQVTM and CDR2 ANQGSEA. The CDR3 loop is CSVDRQPEAFF. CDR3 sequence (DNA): TGCAGCGTGGATCGACAGCCTGAAGCTTTCTTT.

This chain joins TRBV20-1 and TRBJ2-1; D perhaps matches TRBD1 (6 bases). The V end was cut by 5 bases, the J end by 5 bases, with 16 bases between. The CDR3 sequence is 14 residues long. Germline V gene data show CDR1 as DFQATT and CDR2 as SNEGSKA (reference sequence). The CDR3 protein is CSAPRRDRNNEQFF. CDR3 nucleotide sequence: TGCAGTGCTCCTCGCCGAGACAGGAACAATGAGCAGTTCTTC.

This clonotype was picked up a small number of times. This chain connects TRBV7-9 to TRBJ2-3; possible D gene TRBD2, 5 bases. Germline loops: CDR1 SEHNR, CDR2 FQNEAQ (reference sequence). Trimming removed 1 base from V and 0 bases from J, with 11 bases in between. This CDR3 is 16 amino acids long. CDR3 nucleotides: TGTGCCAGCAGCTTAGGCCTCCGGGGTAGCACAGATACGCAGTATTTT. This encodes CASSLGLRGSTDTQYF.

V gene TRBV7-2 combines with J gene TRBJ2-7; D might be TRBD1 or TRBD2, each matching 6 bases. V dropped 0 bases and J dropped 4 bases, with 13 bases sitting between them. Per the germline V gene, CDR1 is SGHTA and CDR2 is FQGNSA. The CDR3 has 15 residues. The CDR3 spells CASSLARTGAYEQYF. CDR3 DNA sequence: TGTGCCAGCAGCTTAGCGCGAACGGGGGCTTACGAGCAGTACTTC.

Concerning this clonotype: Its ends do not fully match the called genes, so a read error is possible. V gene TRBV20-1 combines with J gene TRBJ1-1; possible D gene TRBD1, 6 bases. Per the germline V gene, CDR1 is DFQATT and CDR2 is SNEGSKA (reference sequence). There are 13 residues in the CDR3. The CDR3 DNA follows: TGCAGTGCTAGACTCCCAGGGGTCCCTGAAGCCTTCTTT. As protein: CSARLPGVPEAFF.

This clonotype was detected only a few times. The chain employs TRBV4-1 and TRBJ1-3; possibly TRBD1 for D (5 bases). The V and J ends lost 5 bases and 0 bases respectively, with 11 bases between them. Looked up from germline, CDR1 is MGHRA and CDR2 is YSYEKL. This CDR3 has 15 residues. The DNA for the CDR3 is TGCGCCAGCAGCGCGACAGAACCCTCTGGAAACACCATATATTTT. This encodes CASSATEPSGNTIYF.

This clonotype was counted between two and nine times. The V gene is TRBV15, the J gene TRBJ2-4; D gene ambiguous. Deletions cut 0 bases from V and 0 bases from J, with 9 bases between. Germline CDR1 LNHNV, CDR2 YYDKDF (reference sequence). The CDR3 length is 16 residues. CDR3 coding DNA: TGTGCCACCAGCAGAGATCTAACCGAAGCCAAAAACATTCAGTACTTC. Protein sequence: CATSRDLTEAKNIQYF.

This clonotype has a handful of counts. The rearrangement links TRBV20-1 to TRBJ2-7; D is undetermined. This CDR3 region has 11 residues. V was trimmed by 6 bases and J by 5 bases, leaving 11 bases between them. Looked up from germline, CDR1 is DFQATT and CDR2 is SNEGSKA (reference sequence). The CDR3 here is CSAQPIDEQYF. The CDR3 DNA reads TGCAGTGCCCAGCCCATAGACGAGCAGTACTTC.

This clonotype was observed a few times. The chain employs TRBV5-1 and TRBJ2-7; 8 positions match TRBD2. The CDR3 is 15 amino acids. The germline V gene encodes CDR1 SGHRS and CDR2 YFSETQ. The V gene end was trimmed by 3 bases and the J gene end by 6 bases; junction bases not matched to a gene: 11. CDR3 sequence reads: CASSSTTSVLGEQYF. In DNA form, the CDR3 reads TGCGCCAGCAGCTCTACGACTAGCGTCTTGGGCGAGCAGTACTTC.

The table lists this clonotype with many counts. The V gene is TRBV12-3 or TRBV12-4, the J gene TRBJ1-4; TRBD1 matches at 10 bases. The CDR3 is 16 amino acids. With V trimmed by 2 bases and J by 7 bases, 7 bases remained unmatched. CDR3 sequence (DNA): TGTGCCAGCAGTTTATACGGGACAGGGGCCAGTGAAAAACTGTTTTTT. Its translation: CASSLYGTGASEKLFF.

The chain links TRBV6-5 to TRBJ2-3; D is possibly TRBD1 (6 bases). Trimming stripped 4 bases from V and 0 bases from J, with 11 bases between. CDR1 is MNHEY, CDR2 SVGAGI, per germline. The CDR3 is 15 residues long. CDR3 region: CASSSGHGSTDTQYF. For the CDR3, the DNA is TGTGCCAGCAGTTCGGGACACGGGAGCACAGATACGCAGTATTTT.